Given below is one T cell receptor (beta chain) in context. This clonotype was counted between two and nine times. What this receptor recognizes is not known. There are no base qualities to consult, and no much larger clone falls within one base. Relative to germline, V is 10 bases shorter and J is 1 base shorter, with 16 bases between their ends. CDR1 and CDR2, looked up from the germline V gene, are ENHRY and SYGVKD. The CDR3, from cysteine to phenylalanine, totals 14 residues. Kept here is only the CDR3 DNA, which spans 42 bases and is read in frame from base 1. The library was produced with RT-PCR. TCRdb names NextSeq 550 as the instrument used. TCRdb reprocessing: public reads trimmed at Q25 with fastp, clones called with MiXCR, in-frame beta chains kept. A single entry per CDR3 protein holds the most common genes and DNA from its merged rows. Across this sample there are about a million distinct CDR3 sequences, with about a sixth seen only once. The ten largest clones take up around 6% of the sample.

The data belong to a study of patients and donors after allogeneic stem cell transplantation (dated by TCRdb to about 2020). Recombination joined TRBV10-3 with TRBJ2-5; TRBD1 is perhaps the D gene, given 7 matching bases. The specimen was blood, either unsorted or a sorted T cell fraction (not recorded which). The receptor's source is a human donor who was either an allogeneic HSCT recipient or a stem cell or donor lymphocyte infusion donor (not recorded which). It is not recorded whose cells these are; they may come from a transplant donor. CDR3 reads: CATRGTEVQETQYF. Here is the DNA: TGTGCCACGCGCGGGACAGAGGTCCAAGAGACCCAGTACTTC.